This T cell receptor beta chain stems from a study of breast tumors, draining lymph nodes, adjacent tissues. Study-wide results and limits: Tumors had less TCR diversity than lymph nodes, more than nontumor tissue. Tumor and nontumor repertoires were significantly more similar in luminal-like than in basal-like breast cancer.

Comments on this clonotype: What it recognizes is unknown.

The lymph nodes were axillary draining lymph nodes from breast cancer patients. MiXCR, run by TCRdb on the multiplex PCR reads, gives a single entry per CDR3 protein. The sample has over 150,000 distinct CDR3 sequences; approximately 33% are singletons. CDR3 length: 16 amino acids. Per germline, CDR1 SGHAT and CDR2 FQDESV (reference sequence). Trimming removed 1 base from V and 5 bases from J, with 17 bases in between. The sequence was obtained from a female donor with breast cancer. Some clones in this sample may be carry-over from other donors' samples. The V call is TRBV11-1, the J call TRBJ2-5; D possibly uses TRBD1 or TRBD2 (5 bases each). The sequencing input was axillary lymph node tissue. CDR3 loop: CASSLEGDHQKETQYF. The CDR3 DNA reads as TGTGCCAGCAGCTTAGAAGGGGACCACCAAAAGGAGACCCAGTACTTC.